The TCR delta chain described here comes from a study of gamma-delta chains in newborns, infants, children. Study at large: Polyclonal expansion of innate γδ T cells after birth follows microbial exposure.

TCRdb reprocessed the reads using CATT. This sample has 6,000 or so delta-chain clones, with roughly 2% found just once. Of note for this clone: Germline and junction disagree at one end, which may indicate a read error.

CDR3 size: 18 residues. The V gene's germline CDR1 is GEAIGNYY and CDR2 EKD. The chain joins TRDV2 to TRDJ2; 8 bases agree with TRDD3. The sequenced sample was blood. The sequence came from a child who was a newborn, infant or young child, either healthy, febrile or measles-vaccinated (not recorded which). CDR3 amino acids: CACGTVQGDSLLTAQLFF. CDR3 DNA: TGTGCCTGTGGCACCGTACAGGGGGATAGCCTTCTGACAGCACAACTCTTCTTT.